A single sample gave rise to the 32 T cell receptor beta chains below, sequenced in a study of T cell responses to AZD1222 COVID-19 vaccine. The repertoire was sequenced with immunoSEQ multiplex PCR; TCRdb's copy has only in-frame clones and lacks some. The table includes about 140,000 clones, 88% detected once. The sequencing used peripheral blood, collected on day 0 of AZD1222 vaccination. The receptors derive from an adult in good health.

The CDR3 DNA reads TGTGCCACCAGCAGTTCAGGCCGGGGGGGAAACTATGGCTACACCTTC. It specifies CATSSSGRGGNYGYTF. The gene calls are TRBV15 and TRBJ1-2; weak D call: TRBD1 (5 bases). The CDR3 has 16 residues. The germline V gene has CDR1 LNHNV and CDR2 YYDKDF (reference sequence). Between the trimmed V and J ends, which lost 3 bases and 2 bases, there was a span of 16 bases.

The V gene is TRBV21-1, the J gene TRBJ2-7; the table gives TRBD1 as D, unverified against the DNA. TRBV21-1 is labeled a pseudogene. This CDR3 has 15 amino acids. CDR3 protein: CASPPDGQYYYEQYF. The CDR3 coding sequence is TGTGCCAGCCCCCCGGACGGACAGTACTACTACGAGCAGTACTTC.

The V gene is TRBV5-4, the J gene TRBJ2-1, with 8 positions matching TRBD1. The CDR3 is made up of 14 amino acids. The junction had 5 bases not matched to a gene; V was cut back by 4 bases and J by 5 bases. Germline CDR1 and CDR2: SGHNT and YYREEE (reference sequence). The CDR3 region is CASSDRGGDNEQFF. CDR3 nucleotides: TGTGCCAGCAGCGACAGGGGTGGGGACAATGAGCAGTTCTTC. The full variable domain, in which reference TRBV5-4 and TRBJ2-1 provide the parts outside the CDR3, is ETGVTQSPTHLIKTRGQQVTLRCSSQSGHNTVSWYQQALGQGPQFIFQYYREEENGRGNFPPRFSGLQFPNYSSELNVNALELDDSALYLCASSDRGGDNEQFFGPGTRLTVL.

V gene TRBV5-8 combines with J gene TRBJ1-2; unclear D gene. Trimming removed 3 bases at V and 2 bases at J, with 17 bases between. Germline lookup yields CDR1 SGHTS and CDR2 YDEGEE. This CDR3 has 16 amino acids. The DNA of the CDR3 is TGTGCCAGCAGCTCTGGAGTCCGCGCAACGAACTATGGCTACACCTTC. This codes for CASSSGVRATNYGYTF.

This chain uses TRBV11-3 with TRBJ1-5; no reliable D call. V shed 7 bases and J shed 0 bases, with 13 bases lying between them. CDR1 and CDR2 from the germline V gene are SGHNT and YENEEA. This CDR3 has 15 amino acids. Here the CDR3 reads CASKLLGVSNQPQHF. DNA of the CDR3: TGTGCCAGCAAGCTATTGGGTGTTAGCAATCAGCCCCAGCATTTT.

Only one count was recorded for this clone. This sequence joins TRBV7-2 and TRBJ1-4, with TRBD1 identical over 7 bases. The CDR3 extends over 13 amino acids. The junction had 4 bases not matched to a gene; V was cut back by 4 bases and J by 8 bases. The germline gives CDR1 SGHTA, CDR2 FQGNSA. The CDR3 reads CASSYGQEEKLFF. The CDR3 coding sequence is TGTGCCAGCAGCTACGGACAGGAGGAAAAACTGTTTTTT.

The chain has TRBV2 and TRBJ2-7; D remains unclear. This CDR3 is 13 amino acids long. CDR1 SNHLY and CDR2 FYNNEI come from the germline V gene. V was cut by 3 bases and J by 7 bases, with 13 bases left in between. The CDR3: CASSEEDDTEQYF. The CDR3 nucleotides are TGTGCCAGCAGTGAGGAAGATGACACTGAGCAGTACTTC.

V and J are TRBV30 and TRBJ1-6, with a tentative D call TRBD1 (6 bases). The length of the CDR3 is 14 residues. The germline CDR1 and CDR2 sequences are GTSNPN and SVGIG (reference sequence). V gave up 2 bases and J gave up 10 bases, with 15 bases separating them. In DNA, the CDR3 is TGTGCCTGGAGTCAAACAGGGAGGGACTCACCCCTCCACTTT. Translating it yields CAWSQTGRDSPLHF.

J is TRBJ1-2 and V is TRBV10-3; a weak D match, TRBD1 (6 bases). The CDR3 spans 13 residues. The V end lost 6 bases, the J end lost 8 bases, and 16 bases lay between the germline ends. Germline V gives CDR1 ENHRY, CDR2 SYGVKD. The CDR3 nucleotides read TGTGCCATCAGGTGGGGGCCCGGGAGAGGCTACACCTTC. Amino acids: CAIRWGPGRGYTF.

This clone was observed a single time. The J gene is TRBJ1-2, the V gene TRBV3-1 (or the pseudogene TRBV3-2); D unresolved. Germline V lookup: CDR1 LGHDT, CDR2 YNNKEL (reference sequence). CDR3 length: 16 amino acids. The V gene lost 0 bases and the J gene lost 4 bases, with 15 bases spanning the gap. The DNA of the CDR3 is TGTGCCAGCAGCCAAGATGGGCCCGGGGTAGGCTATGGCTACACCTTC. This sequence encodes CASSQDGPGVGYGYTF.

The chain's CDR3 is CASSSTGQGALNYGYTF. Here the CDR3 DNA reads TGTGCCAGCAGCTCCACGGGACAGGGGGCCCTTAACTATGGCTACACCTTC. The V gene is TRBV13, the J gene TRBJ1-2; TRBD1 agrees at 12 bases. J was trimmed by 1 base and V by 4 bases; bases with no gene match: 7. The CDR3 covers 17 residues. The germline V gene encodes CDR1 PRHDT and CDR2 FYEKMQ (reference sequence).

The rearrangement links TRBV19 to TRBJ2-7; tentatively, D is TRBD1 (6 bases). The CDR3 runs to 14 residues. The ends were cut back, 3 bases at V and 1 base at J, with 10 bases in the middle. CDR1 is LNHDA and CDR2 is SQIVND in the germline V gene (reference sequence). CDR3 loop: CASSMWGQSYEQYF. CDR3 bases: TGTGCCAGTAGTATGTGGGGGCAGTCCTACGAGCAGTACTTC. The complete variable domain, with remaining parts taken from reference TRBV19 and TRBJ2-7, reads DGGITQSPKYLFRKEGQNVTLSCEQNLNHDAMYWYRQDPGQGLRLIYYSQIVNDFQKGDIAEGYSVSREKKESFPLTVTSAQKNPTAFYLCASSMWGQSYEQYFGPGTRLTVT.

The V gene is TRBV5-1, the J gene TRBJ1-4; D unclear. The ends were cut back, 1 base at V and 0 bases at J, with 10 bases in the middle. This CDR3 has 16 residues. From germline, CDR1 is SGHRS and CDR2 YFSETQ. CDR3 nucleotides: TGCGCCAGCAGCTTGAACAGCGTTGCAACTAATGAAAAACTGTTTTTT. Translating it yields CASSLNSVATNEKLFF.

The rearrangement uses TRBV30 and TRBJ1-5; TRBD1 matches at 8 bases. CDR1 and CDR2 (germline): GTSNPN, SVGIG (reference sequence). Losses at the gene ends were 2 bases for V and 3 bases for J; bases not matched to a gene: 3. This CDR3 contains 14 residues. CDR3 sequence reads: CAWSHRGANQPQHF. Here the CDR3 DNA reads TGTGCCTGGAGTCACAGGGGGGCCAATCAGCCCCAGCATTTT. The full variable domain, completed using reference TRBV30 and TRBJ1-5, is SQTIHQWPATLVQPVGSPLSLECTVEGTSNPNLYWYRQAAGRGLQLLFYSVGIGQISSEVPQNLSASRPQDRQFILSSKKLLLSDSGFYLCAWSHRGANQPQHFGDGTRLSIL.

V usage is TRBV4-3 and J usage is TRBJ2-6, with unresolved D. V shed 0 bases and J shed 2 bases, with 8 bases lying between them. Germline CDR1 LGHNA, CDR2 YSLEER. This CDR3 spans 16 amino acids. DNA of the CDR3: TGCGCCAGCAGCCAAGAAGCTGGGGCTGGGGCCAACGTCCTGACTTTC. This gives the protein CASSQEAGAGANVLTF.

This clone was counted a few times. This chain links TRBV18 with TRBJ2-7; D is undetermined. From germline, CDR1 is KGHSH and CDR2 LQKENI. V shed 3 bases and J shed 5 bases, with 5 bases lying between them. CDR3 length: 11 residues. The CDR3 region has the DNA TGTGCCAGCTCACCCCGTCACGAGCAGTACTTC. Translation gives CASSPRHEQYF.

V is TRBV6-4 and J is TRBJ2-2; 7 bases match TRBD2. The J segment lost 0 bases and the V segment lost 3 bases, leaving 1 base of the junction unmatched. Germline V CDR1 and CDR2: MRHNA, SNTAGT. This CDR3 region has 15 residues. The CDR3 DNA is TGTGCCAGCAGTGAAGGGACTACGAACACCGGGGAGCTGTTTTTT. Protein sequence: CASSEGTTNTGELFF.

The chain uses TRBV28 and TRBJ2-1; D may correspond to TRBD1 or TRBD2 (5 bases each). V was trimmed by 6 bases and J by 6 bases, leaving 15 bases between them. Germline-derived CDR1 and CDR2 are MDHEN and SYDVKM. CDR3 size: 14 residues. The CDR3 region has the DNA TGTGCCAGCAGCCTGGGACCTGTGGGCAATGAGCAGTTCTTC. Translation gives CASSLGPVGNEQFF. The whole variable domain, remainder taken from reference TRBV28 and TRBJ2-1, is DVKVTQSSRYLVKRTGEKVFLECVQDMDHENMFWYRQDPGLGLRLIYFSYDVKMKEKGDIPEGYSVSREKKERFSLILESASTNQTSMYLCASSLGPVGNEQFFGPGTRLTVL.

The chain joins TRBV30 to TRBJ2-7; TRBD2 matches 11 bases. The junction had 18 bases not matched to a gene; V was cut back by 2 bases and J by 0 bases. This CDR3 has 20 amino acids. Germline lookup yields CDR1 GTSNPN and CDR2 SVGIG (reference sequence). The CDR3 protein is CAWSHFQATSGTRHSYEQYF. DNA of the CDR3: TGTGCCTGGAGTCATTTTCAGGCGACTAGCGGGACCAGGCACTCCTACGAGCAGTACTTC.

The chain has TRBV24-1 and TRBJ2-3, with 7 nucleotides matching TRBD2. Germline values: CDR1 KGHDR, CDR2 SFDVKD. The ends lost 6 bases at V and 5 bases at J; junction bases unmatched: 7. The CDR3 is 14 amino acids. CDR3: CATSLADRIDTQYF. The CDR3 DNA follows: TGTGCCACCAGTCTAGCGGATCGAATAGATACGCAGTATTTT.

This chain connects TRBV6-2 or TRBV6-3 to TRBJ1-4; D unclear. V lost 0 bases to trimming and J lost 5 bases, with 16 bases between them. Germline values: CDR1 MNHEY, CDR2 SVGEGT. This CDR3 region has 17 residues. Here the CDR3 reads CASSYSPGRGRNEKLFF. The CDR3 DNA reads as TGTGCCAGCAGTTACTCCCCCGGTCGCGGAAGGAATGAAAAACTGTTTTTT.

The chain uses TRBV11-2 and TRBJ2-7; no reliable D call. The CDR3 length is 16 residues. CDR1 and CDR2 from the germline V gene are SGHAT and FQNNGV. Trimming took 5 bases from V and 0 from J, leaving 17 bases between them. The CDR3 DNA reads as TGTGCCAGCAGCCCCCCGAGCTCCTTACTCTCCTACGAGCAGTACTTC. Translated, it gives CASSPPSSLLSYEQYF.

The genes are TRBV5-4 and TRBJ1-6; D is uncertain. Germline assignment: CDR1 SGHNT and CDR2 YYREEE (reference sequence). V was pared by 2 bases and J by 5 bases, with 11 bases between. This CDR3 region has 15 residues. The CDR3 nucleotides read TGTGCCAGCAGCTTACCGGACCGTGATAATTCACCCCTCCACTTT. It specifies CASSLPDRDNSPLHF.

The chain recombines TRBV19 with TRBJ2-5; weak D call: TRBD1 (5 bases). The ends were cut back, 3 bases at V and 4 bases at J, with 12 bases in the middle. Germline lookup yields CDR1 LNHDA and CDR2 SQIVND (reference sequence). This CDR3 contains 14 residues. CDR3 residues: CASSIDSAGETQYF. DNA of the CDR3: TGTGCCAGTAGTATCGACAGCGCTGGAGAGACCCAGTACTTC.

The genes are TRBV7-2 and TRBJ1-1, with D possibly matching TRBD1 (6 bases). The germline V and J ends were trimmed by 5 bases and 1 base, with 17 bases remaining between them. CDR1 and CDR2 from the germline V gene are SGHTA and FQGNSA. This CDR3 has 16 amino acids. The CDR3 region is CASSPRPGGANTEAFF. DNA of the CDR3: TGTGCCAGCAGCCCGAGGCCCGGGGGGGCGAACACTGAAGCTTTCTTT.

This chain uses TRBV27 with TRBJ1-4, with 8 bases identical to TRBD1. This CDR3 has 16 amino acids. Trimming removed 2 bases from V and 7 bases from J; junction bases left unmatched: 9. CDR1 MNHEY and CDR2 SMNVEV come from the germline V gene (reference sequence). CDR3 loop: CASSLTTGADPEKLFF. CDR3 nucleotide sequence: TGTGCCAGCAGTTTAACGACAGGGGCGGACCCTGAAAAACTGTTTTTT.

The rearrangement joins TRBV28 to TRBJ1-1, with D uncertain. The CDR3 spans 10 residues. Germline values: CDR1 MDHEN, CDR2 SYDVKM. Trimming pared 6 bases from V and 11 bases from J, leaving 10 bases between. The CDR3 sequence: CASRDDQAFF. In DNA, the CDR3 is TGTGCCAGCAGAGATGACCAGGCTTTCTTT.

DNA for the CDR3: TGTGCCAGCAGCTTCCCCGGGACAGTTAGTTATGGCTACACCTTC. Amino acid sequence: CASSFPGTVSYGYTF. This chain links TRBV4-2 with TRBJ1-2; 7 bases are a match to TRBD1. The germline V gene has CDR1 LGHNA and CDR2 YNFKEQ. The CDR3 covers 15 residues. The J segment lost 5 bases and the V segment lost 5 bases, leaving 11 bases of the junction unmatched.

J is TRBJ1-6 and V is TRBV28; D unresolved. The germline V and J ends were trimmed by 6 bases and 9 bases, with 9 bases remaining between them. Germline-derived CDR1 and CDR2 are MDHEN and SYDVKM. This CDR3 spans 12 amino acids. Here the CDR3 reads CASSLEGSPLHF. The CDR3 DNA sequence: TGTGCCAGCAGCCTAGAGGGTTCACCCCTCCACTTT.

The rearrangement joins TRBV3-1 (or the pseudogene TRBV3-2) to TRBJ2-7, with D hard to call. Germline CDR1 and CDR2: LGHDT and YNNKEL (reference sequence). Trimming left V 7 bases short and J 6 bases short, with 19 bases between. This CDR3 is built from 14 residues. CDR3 sequence (DNA): TGTGCCAGCATAGCTAGTGGGTCCTTTGGCGAGCAGTACTTC. Protein sequence: CASIASGSFGEQYF.

The chain joins TRBV30 to TRBJ1-2; D possibly corresponds to TRBD1 (6 bases). Looked up from germline, CDR1 is GTSNPN and CDR2 is SVGIG (reference sequence). This CDR3 region has 12 residues. The CDR3 protein is CATNRVSYGYTF. The CDR3 nucleotides read TGTGCTACGAACAGGGTATCCTATGGCTACACCTTC.

The chain couples TRBV27 to TRBJ2-6; D unclear. Germline V CDR1 and CDR2: MNHEY, SMNVEV (reference sequence). The CDR3 has 18 amino acids. V lost 2 bases and J lost 3, with 17 bases in between. The CDR3 region is CASSLAPVSSFGANVLTF. CDR3 sequence (DNA): TGTGCCAGCAGTTTAGCGCCTGTATCTTCGTTTGGGGCCAACGTCCTGACTTTC.